These T cell receptor beta chains were read from a single sample in a study of shared clonotypes between healthy human individuals. TCRdb's copy holds only in-frame clones and misses some; the assay was immunoSEQ multiplex PCR. This sample carries roughly 490,000 clones, 79% of them seen once, and the ten largest clones take about 12%. Sequencing was performed on PBMCs. The receptors were sampled from a woman aged 35 to 49 in good health. Some clones in this sample may be carry-over from other donors' samples. The CDR3 runs from the conserved cysteine through the conserved F or W. The D gene is left open where the match is weak. The listing skips clone size in some rows; elsewhere it reads once, few, many or a size class.

d_call,j_call,v_call,clone_size,cdr3_aa,cdr3_nt
TRBD1,TRBJ2-1,TRBV28,-,CASSLSPGQVYNEQFF,TGTGCCAGCAGTTTATCGCCGGGACAGGTCTACAATGAGCAGTTCTTC
-,TRBJ2-6,TRBV19,-,CASSVGGSGANVLTF,TGTGCCAGTAGCGTGGGAGGCTCTGGGGCCAACGTCCTGACTTTC
-,TRBJ2-5,TRBV28,-,CASSFGRTQETQYF,TGTGCCAGCAGTTTCGGACGGACACAAGAGACCCAGTACTTC
-,TRBJ2-1,TRBV18,many,CASSPSDEQFF,TGTGCCAGCTCACCGTCCGATGAGCAGTTCTTC
-,TRBJ2-2,TRBV6-4,-,CASSDSTGELFF,TGTGCCAGCAGTGACTCAACCGGGGAGCTGTTTTTT
TRBD1,TRBJ2-5,TRBV11-2,-,CASSLDRSETQYF,TGTGCCAGCAGCTTGGACAGGTCAGAGACCCAGTACTTC
-,TRBJ2-2,TRBV9,-,CASSVTAAVGELFF,TGTGCCAGCAGCGTAACTGCCGCCGTCGGGGAGCTGTTTTTT
TRBD2,TRBJ2-5,TRBV5-1,-,CASSHRTRKETQYF,TGCGCCAGCAGCCATCGGACTAGAAAAGAGACCCAGTACTTC
-,TRBJ2-1,TRBV18,many,CASSPLSTAYNEQFF,TGTGCCAGCTCACCCTTGTCGACAGCCTACAATGAGCAGTTCTTC
-,TRBJ2-3,TRBV5-6,few,CASSLAGDTQYF,TGTGCCAGCAGCTTGGCCGGGGATACGCAGTATTTT
-,TRBJ2-2,TRBV5-4,few,CASSLVHTGELFF,TGTGCCAGCAGCTTGGTACACACCGGGGAGCTGTTCTTT
-,TRBJ1-5,TRBV4-1,-,CASSQAIGQPQHF,TGCGCCAGCAGCCAAGCTATCGGTCAGCCCCAGCATTTT
-,TRBJ1-5,TRBV30,-,CAWSEYSNQPQHF,TGTGCCTGGAGTGAGTATAGCAATCAGCCCCAGCATTTT
-,TRBJ2-3,TRBV5-1,-,CASSPGPLDTQYF,TGCGCCAGCAGTCCTGGTCCTTTAGATACGCAGTATTTT
-,TRBJ2-7,TRBV28,-,CASSLDRIYEQYF,TGTGCCAGCAGTTTAGATCGGATCTACGAGCAGTACTTC
TRBD1,TRBJ1-5,TRBV28,many,CASSRDRGGNQPQHF,TGTGCCAGCAGTCGGGACAGGGGTGGCAATCAGCCCCAGCATTTT
-,TRBJ1-1,TRBV11-2,-,CASSLPGGVPNTEAFF,TGTGCCAGCAGCCTCCCGGGGGGGGTCCCGAACACTGAAGCTTTCTTT
-,TRBJ2-7,TRBV6-6,-,CASSRPRGQYYEQYF,TGTGCCAGCAGTCGACCCCGAGGTCAGTACTACGAGCAGTACTTC
-,TRBJ1-2,TRBV11-1,-,CASSFDRTDYGYTF,TGTGCCAGCAGCTTCGACAGGACCGACTATGGCTACACCTTC
TRBD2,TRBJ2-7,TRBV30,few,CAWSLYRGGEQYF,TGTGCCTGGAGTTTATACCGGGGGGGCGAGCAGTACTTC
TRBD1,TRBJ1-1,TRBV25-1,-,CASSELETGIATFF,TGTGCCAGCAGTGAATTAGAGACAGGGATCGCAACTTTCTTT
-,TRBJ2-7,TRBV20-1,-,CSGRSSGEQYF,TGCAGTGGGAGGAGTTCTGGGGAGCAGTACTTC
-,TRBJ2-6,TRBV18,-,CASSPATGSSGANVLTF,TGTGCCAGCTCACCAGCTACGGGGTCCTCTGGGGCCAACGTCCTGACTTTC
-,TRBJ2-2,TRBV2,-,CASTRSPSENTGELFF,TGTGCCAGCACCCGATCGCCTAGCGAAAACACCGGGGAGCTGTTTTTT
-,TRBJ2-1,TRBV6-5,few,CASSRTLGGGEQFF,TGTGCCAGCAGCCGCACCCTTGGAGGCGGTGAGCAGTTCTTC
-,TRBJ1-1,TRBV30,-,CAWKDGQPHTEAFF,TGTGCCTGGAAAGATGGACAGCCCCACACTGAAGCTTTCTTT
-,TRBJ2-3,TRBV11-2,-,CASSLDRGWADTQYF,TGTGCCAGCAGCTTAGATCGGGGGTGGGCAGATACGCAGTATTTT
-,TRBJ2-7,TRBV5-4,-,CASSLDRRSSYEQYF,TGTGCCAGCAGCTTGGACAGGAGATCCTCCTACGAGCAGTACTTC
-,TRBJ2-3,TRBV5-1,-,CASTGLAATGTQYF,TGCGCCAGCACCGGACTTGCGGCAACCGGGACGCAGTATTTT
-,TRBJ1-1,TRBV11-2,few,CASSPLIGVNTEAFF,TGTGCCAGCAGCCCACTAATTGGGGTGAACACTGAAGCTTTCTTT
TRBD2,TRBJ2-7,TRBV11-3,few,CASSLIAGNEQYF,TGTGCCAGCAGCTTAATAGCGGGAAACGAGCAGTACTTC
-,TRBJ1-1,TRBV27,-,CASSLTGGNTEAFF,TGTGCCAGCAGTTTAACTGGGGGAAACACTGAAGCTTTCTTT
TRBD2,TRBJ2-1,TRBV5-1,-,CASSLVPASGRFSQFF,TGCGCCAGCAGCTTGGTCCCAGCTAGCGGGAGGTTTTCGCAGTTCTTC
-,TRBJ2-2,TRBV19,-,CASTQGTNTGELFF,TGTGCCAGTACACAGGGTACGAACACCGGGGAGCTGTTTTTT
-,TRBJ2-1,TRBV7-9,-,CASSRSRGGSYNEQFF,TGTGCCAGCAGCCGATCACGTGGGGGGTCCTACAATGAGCAGTTCTTC